Sequencing of this T cell receptor (beta chain) was carried out in a study of T cell clonotyping in hematopoietic cell transplantation. Overall study results and limits: After transplant, recipient diversity fell while pathologically expanded clonotypes grew through day 180.

For this clone: What it binds is not known.

This sample's time point: recipient sample about 28 days before transplant, after cytoreduction. The method was immunoSEQ multiplex PCR; TCRdb's version includes in-frame clones alone and lacks a portion of them. The data show about 27,000 clones, less than 75% seen once. The receptor was derived from a man aged 45 to 65 with myelodysplastic syndrome. Some clones in this sample may be carry-over from other donors' samples. The specimen comprised peripheral blood mononuclear cells, sampled before stem cell transplant.

Here the CDR3 reads CASRKGQGVADTQYF. The DNA of the CDR3 is TGTGCCAGCAGGAAGGGACAGGGGGTGGCAGATACGCAGTATTTT. The chain carries TRBV6-6 and TRBJ2-3, with 11 bases lining up with TRBD1. This CDR3 region has 15 residues. Germline CDR1 is MNHNY and CDR2 is SVGAGI (reference sequence). J gave up 4 bases and V 6 bases, and 6 bases lay outside the gene matches.